These 5 T cell receptor beta chains came from one sample sequenced in a study of T cells after yellow fever vaccination. TCRdb redid the calling of the 5' RACE reads with MiXCR, one entry per CDR3 protein. Among some 320,000 distinct CDR3 sequences listed, roughly 4.3% were seen once. The sample consisted of PBMCs, taken 5 days after the yellow fever booster vaccination. The receptors shown here come from a man between 18 and 35 years old who received the YFV17D yellow fever vaccine.

This clonotype was picked up a small number of times. The genes are TRBV7-9 and TRBJ2-3, with 15 positions matching TRBD2. The trim removed 6 bases at V and 5 bases at J, leaving 3 bases unmatched. The CDR3 consists of 15 residues. CDR1 is SEHNR, CDR2 FQNEAQ, per germline (reference sequence). This chain's CDR3 is CASRSGLAGGDTQYF. In DNA, the CDR3 is TGTGCCAGCAGGTCGGGACTAGCGGGGGGAGATACGCAGTATTTT.

V gene TRBV20-1 combines with J gene TRBJ2-5, with D possibly TRBD1 on 6 matching bases. The ends were cut back, 6 bases at V and 4 bases at J, with 18 bases in the middle. This CDR3 has 14 residues. Germline V CDR1 and CDR2: DFQATT, SNEGSKA (reference sequence). CDR3 in amino acids: CSASTGIGRETQYF. The CDR3 DNA is TGCAGTGCGAGTACAGGGATCGGGCGAGAGACCCAGTACTTC.

This clonotype was detected only a few times. The genes are TRBV7-2 and TRBJ1-2; possibly TRBD1 for D (6 bases). The germline V gene encodes CDR1 SGHTA and CDR2 FQGNSA. V dropped 2 bases and J dropped 4 bases, with 14 bases sitting between them. The CDR3 runs to 15 residues. The CDR3 DNA follows: TGTGCCAGCAGCTTACCCACAGGGAACACCTATGGCTACACCTTC. This sequence encodes CASSLPTGNTYGYTF.

This clonotype was found a few times. The chain combines TRBV7-2 with TRBJ2-2, with D uncertain. Trimming removed 4 bases from V and 4 bases from J, with 7 bases in between. The CDR3 spans 13 residues. CDR1 and CDR2 (germline): SGHTA, FQGNSA. The CDR3 is CASSSWVTGELFF. The CDR3 DNA sequence: TGTGCCAGCAGCTCCTGGGTCACCGGGGAGCTGTTTTTT.

This clonotype was observed a few times. The chain has TRBV7-3 and TRBJ2-1; TRBD2 might be the D (5 bases). The CDR3 length is 13 residues. The germline V gene has CDR1 SGHTA and CDR2 FQGTGA. V was shortened by 1 base and J by 6 bases, with 7 bases between the two germline ends. CDR3 protein: CASSLIEGNEQFF. The DNA for the CDR3 is TGTGCCAGCAGCTTAATCGAGGGCAATGAGCAGTTCTTC.